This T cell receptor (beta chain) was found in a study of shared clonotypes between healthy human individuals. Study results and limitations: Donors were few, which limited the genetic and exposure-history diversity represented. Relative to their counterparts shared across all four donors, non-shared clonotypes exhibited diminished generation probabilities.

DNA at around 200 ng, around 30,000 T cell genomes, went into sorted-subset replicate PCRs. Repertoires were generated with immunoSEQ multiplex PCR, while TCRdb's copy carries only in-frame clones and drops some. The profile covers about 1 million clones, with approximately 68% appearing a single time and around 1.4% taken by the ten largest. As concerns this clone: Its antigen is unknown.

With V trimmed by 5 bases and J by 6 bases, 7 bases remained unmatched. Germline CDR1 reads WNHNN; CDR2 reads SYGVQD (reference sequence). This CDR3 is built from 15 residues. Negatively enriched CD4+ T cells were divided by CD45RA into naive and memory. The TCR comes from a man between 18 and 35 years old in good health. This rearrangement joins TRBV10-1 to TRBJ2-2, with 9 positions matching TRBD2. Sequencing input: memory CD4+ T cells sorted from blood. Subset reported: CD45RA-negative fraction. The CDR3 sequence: CASSPVAGAAGELFF. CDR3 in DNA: TGCGCCAGCAGTCCCGTAGCGGGGGCGGCCGGGGAGCTGTTTTTT.